This T cell receptor (beta chain) was observed in a study of shared clonotypes between healthy human individuals. V lost 5 bases, J lost 1 base, and 7 bases stayed unmatched. CDR1 SGHRS and CDR2 YFSETQ come from the germline V gene. This CDR3 has 15 residues. TCRdb's copy holds only in-frame clones and misses some; the assay was immunoSEQ multiplex PCR. The sample lists under 2,500,000 clones, approximately 94% seen once, with less than 0.15% in the top ten. This TCR was sampled from a man between 18 and 29 years old in good health. The chain uses TRBV5-1 and TRBJ2-3, with 7 bases aligning to TRBD2. Sample: naive CD4+ T cells sorted from blood. Stated subset: CD45RA+ positively selected. The CDR3 loop reads CASSTDRGGTDTQYF. CDR3 DNA sequence: TGCGCCAGCAGTACAGACCGGGGGGGCACAGATACGCAGTATTTT.